This section outlines one T cell receptor (beta chain) sequence together with its context. CDR3 length: 15 residues. The germline V gene encodes CDR1 GTSNPN and CDR2 SVGIG (reference sequence). V shed 0 bases and J 5 bases; nucleotides not matched to a gene: 8. Clones were sequenced by immunoSEQ multiplex PCR, and TCRdb holds only the in-frame ones, with some missing. The repertoire holds tens of thousands of clones, with roughly 84% as singletons. This specimen belongs to a study of blood T cell repertoires in COVID-19. On the study more broadly: Sites in the United States, Italy and Spain provided acute and convalescent COVID-19 samples. T cells, B-cell-depleted T cells, or PBMCs provided the cDNA or gDNA that served as material.

The chain joins TRBV30 to TRBJ1-1, with 8 bases aligning to TRBD1. This TCR was sampled from a man aged 55 to 70 with COVID-19, enrolled during active disease. What was sequenced was peripheral blood. The CDR3 DNA follows: TGTGCCTGGAGTGTAGGTCTCCAGGGGGCGACTGAAGCTTTCTTT. It is translated as CAWSVGLQGATEAFF.